This T cell receptor (beta chain) is drawn from a study of cytomegalovirus exposure and HLA in healthy donors (dated by TCRdb to the late 2010s). At the level of the whole study: An earlier analysis of 587 of the donors reported roughly 270 Gb of sequence data and 117 million unique TCR beta sequences from about 180 million T cells. An early release that covered about 600 HLA-typed donors contained approximately 300 gigabases of sequencing data and 85 million to 100 million unique TCR sequences. The genetic ancestry cluster associated with self-reported Caucasian donors included 70% to 85% of the roughly 400 genotyped donors. The study was designed to test whether signatures of past pathogen exposure could be identified by cataloging public T cell receptors. The T cell repertoires of some 700 subjects were profiled by immunosequencing and related to cytomegalovirus serostatus. Along with the roughly 670-subject first cohort, a separate validation cohort of over a hundred different subjects was used. To predict cytomegalovirus infection status, the study combined high-throughput TCR immunosequencing, statistical association of individual TCRs with disease status, and machine learning. To study patterns of TCR occurrence, a later analysis re-analyzed previously published TCR beta repertoires from 666 donors and added high-resolution HLA genotyping. Rather than using new phenotypic data, the later analysis identified candidate immune exposures from TCR beta sequences and from how often those sequences occurred across donors. In an earlier analysis of roughly 580 of the donors, high-throughput TCR beta sequencing was used to judge whether each TCR beta V gene segment behaved as functional or pseudogenic. Alongside the repertoire data, information on donor age, sex, ethnicity and CMV serostatus was compiled. Genome-wide SNP genotypes for about three fifths of the 666 donors were used in a later genetic analysis, which treated that subset as a discovery cohort. Every repertoire in the discovery cohort had been generated on one and the same sequencing platform. Both class I and class II loci were covered by HLA typing, at four-digit resolution. Typing coverage varied by locus: roughly 629-640 donors for A, B, C, DRB1 and DQB1; more than 500 for DQA1; approximately 610 for DPA1; roughly 450 for DPB1. Because of strong linkage in the cohort, a handful of DR-DQ haplotypes were treated as single units for association and clustering. On average, 235,054 unique TCR beta nucleotide sequences were sequenced per donor among 398 genotyped donors of the cohort, with roughly 18% of those sequences being non-productive.

As encoded in the germline V gene, CDR1 is MDHEN while CDR2 is SYDVKM. Spanning cysteine to phenylalanine, the CDR3 consists of 15 amino acids. CDR3 DNA is the only sequence kept; it has 45 bases, read in frame from the first base. V lost 6 bases and J lost 1 base; the stretch between them is 15 bases long. Study-wide conclusions, independent of this receptor: Across donors, most TCR sequences were observed very rarely, whereas some public TCRs were present in many individuals. In a later analysis, several top co-occurrence clusters were reported to appear linked to parvovirus B19, influenza, CMV and Epstein-Barr virus. According to a later analysis, TCR association rates differed among HLA loci, with DRB1 alleles showing the most associated TCRs and HLA-C alleles showing the fewest. Some IMGT-functional V segments, including TRBV6-2 and TRBV6-3, could not be told apart with the 87-base-pair reads, so those segments were excluded. In an earlier analysis of several hundred of the donors, most TCR beta V segments were observed in productive rearrangements about 87% or about 30% of the time, broadly matching IMGT annotations. Because HLA typing was unavailable for some donors at each locus, only the typed subset was used in association tests. Immune exposure information for the cohort was limited to CMV serostatus. In a later analysis, HLA-associated TCR beta chains were found to be more clonally expanded and to have lower generation probabilities than equally common non-associated chains. This cohort had only TCR beta chains sequenced, and the lack of alpha or paired-chain data limited which features could be detected. V-gene and J-gene trimming of TCR beta chains was associated with a missense DCLRE1C variant in a later genetic analysis, and the association was replicated in an independent cohort. A further reported finding was that TCR beta sequences accurately predicted the HLA-A and HLA-B alleles for most subjects in the first cohort. In a later analysis, some 17,000 TCR beta sequences were associated with specific HLA alleles at a false discovery rate of 0.05. When HLA alleles, especially DR and DQ, strongly co-occurred, TCR associations were difficult to assign to individual alleles. A few of the identified cytomegalovirus-associated TCR beta chains were confirmed in vitro to be specific for cytomegalovirus antigens. A group of highly shared sequence variants was considered likely to be a technical artifact of the sequencing pipeline. Linkage disequilibrium might explain the correlated functional status among segregating V segments, but an unknown experimental factor could not be excluded. According to the authors, the approach could potentially be generalized to other disease states and immunological phenotypes. According to a later analysis, most CMV-associated TCR beta chains appeared to be HLA-restricted, and the HLA associations seemed to be driven largely by CMV exposure. The earlier analysis of almost 600 of the donors excluded about 16 rarely observed V segments, including chromosome 9 orphons, because counts were too low. A later genetic analysis reported fewer N-insertions in productive TCRs among donors in an Asian-associated ancestry cluster than the 666-donor mean. The study gave a list of 150 to 200 TCR beta chains associated with cytomegalovirus. The presence/absence analyses assumed that sequencing depth was roughly uniform across donors, and that assumption may not be true. The classifier was reported to diagnose cytomegalovirus status with high specificity and sensitivity in both the original cohort and the validation cohort.

The library was built by means of the immunoSEQ multiplex PCR assay. For the multiplex PCR, a mixture combining 60 forward primers for TCR Vbeta segments and 13 reverse primers for TCR Jbeta segments was used. Amplification of the CDR3 region of rearranged TCR beta genes was performed with a multiplex PCR assay on genomic DNA. The Illumina HiSeq System was used to sequence the amplified TCR beta libraries as 87-base-pair reads. Under the source paper's analysis protocol: In a later analysis, about 80 million unique TCR beta chains were counted across the 650 to 750 repertoires, and around 10 million of these chains were shared by at least two donors. Raw reads were error-corrected and collapsed into unique sequences by a nearest-neighbor algorithm in which closely related sequences were merged to remove PCR and sequencing errors. To assign V, D and J gene segments, CDR3 sequences were aligned to IMGT reference sequences. For a sequence to be retained, a match of at least six nucleotides to both a V gene segment and a J gene segment was required. Rearrangements were classified as productive when the CDR3 lacked stop codons and remained in frame with V and J, and all other rearrangements were classified as non-productive. CDR3 was defined by IMGT convention, running from the second conserved V-encoded cysteine to the conserved J-encoded phenylalanine. In an earlier analysis of 550 to 650 of the donors, sequences lacking an unambiguous match to a single V gene segment were excluded. In an earlier analysis of 450 to 700 of the donors, V segments were called functional above 56.7% productive rearrangements and were called segregating when the between-donor standard deviation exceeded 5%. A statistical classification framework was built for diagnosing cytomegalovirus status from the catalog of TCR beta chain sequences. In a later analysis, TCR nucleotide sequences were compared against IMGT/GENE-DB human TR gene sequences so that V and J genes could be assigned. Using the TCRdist pipeline, a later analysis assigned CDR3 sequences along with most-parsimonious VDJ recombination scenarios. In a later analysis, each TCR beta chain was defined by its CDR3 amino acid sequence together with its V-gene family, and reads lacking a unique V-gene family were excluded. To address suspected cross-contamination and a sequencing artifact, a later analysis removed around 600 highly shared, low-generation-probability nucleotide sequences. A later analysis calculated a clonal expansion index for each public chain from normalized within-repertoire ranks of inferred template counts. In a later analysis, generation probabilities were computed using a VDJ recombination model fitted to out-of-frame rearrangements, and the results were checked against IGoR. A later analysis scored TCR-TCR, TCR-HLA and TCR-CMV co-occurrence with hypergeometric tests, applying a repertoire-size bias correction to TCR pairs. False discovery rates were estimated in a later analysis by permuting HLA or CMV assignments 20 times. A later analysis grouped co-occurring TCRs with DBSCAN, adding TCRdist sequence similarity when clustering within HLA-allele-positive subsets. For co-occurrence clustering, repertoires with fewer than 30,000 or more than 120,000 public chains were excluded, along with roughly 5 repertoires with anomalous nucleotide sharing. The table comes from immuneACCESS by way of TCRdb, which keeps in-frame sequences with V and J called. Part of the clones is missing from these tables; in studies checked, under half for an unresolved V gene and the rest for unknown reasons. V, J and clone size are those of that table, while D and trimming were read from the DNA. For this sample the table gives more than 110,000 clones, of which approximately 79% were detected only once. Together, the top ten hold roughly 8.8% of the sample.

The cohort comprised several hundred healthy bone marrow donors. At the time of sampling, all cohort members were nominally healthy, though unrecorded immune exposures were likely present. The donor was CMV seropositive and was included in the group of around 300 seropositive cohort members. Every donor gave a peripheral blood sample, and the peripheral blood mononuclear cells from that sample were used for TCR beta sequencing. The Qiagen DNeasy Blood Extraction Kit was used to extract genomic DNA from the blood cell samples. With regard to this clone: What this receptor recognizes is not known. Per-nucleotide qualities are absent, and no much larger clonotype sits a single base away.

The chain is encoded by TRBV28 joined to TRBJ1-2; the D region possibly corresponds to TRBD1 (6 bases align). The sequence was obtained from a woman aged 45 to 65 in good health and CMV-seropositive. Sequenced sample: PBMCs. This receptor has the CDR3 CASSPPRGLNYGYTF. Read as DNA, the sequence is TGTGCCAGCAGCCCCCCCAGGGGCCTTAACTATGGCTACACCTTC.